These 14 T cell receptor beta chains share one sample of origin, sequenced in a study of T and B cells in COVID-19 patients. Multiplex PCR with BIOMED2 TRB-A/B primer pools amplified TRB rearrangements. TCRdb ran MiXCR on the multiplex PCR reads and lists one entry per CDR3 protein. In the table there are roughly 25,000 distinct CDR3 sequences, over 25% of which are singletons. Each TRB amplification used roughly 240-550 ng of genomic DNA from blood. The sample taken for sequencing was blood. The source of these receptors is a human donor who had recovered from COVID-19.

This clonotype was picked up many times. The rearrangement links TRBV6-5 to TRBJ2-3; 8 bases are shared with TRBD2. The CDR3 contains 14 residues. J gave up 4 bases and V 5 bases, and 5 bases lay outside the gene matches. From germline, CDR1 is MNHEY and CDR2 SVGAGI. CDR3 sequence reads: CASSPGLAADTQYF. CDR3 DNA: TGTGCCAGCAGTCCCGGACTAGCCGCAGATACGCAGTATTTT.

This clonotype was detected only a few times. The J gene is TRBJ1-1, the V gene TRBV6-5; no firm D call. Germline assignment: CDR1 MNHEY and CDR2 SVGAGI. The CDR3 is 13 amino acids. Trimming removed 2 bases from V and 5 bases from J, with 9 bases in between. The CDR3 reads CASSYAGRTEAFF. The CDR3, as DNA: TGTGCCAGCAGTTACGCAGGTAGAACTGAAGCTTTCTTT.

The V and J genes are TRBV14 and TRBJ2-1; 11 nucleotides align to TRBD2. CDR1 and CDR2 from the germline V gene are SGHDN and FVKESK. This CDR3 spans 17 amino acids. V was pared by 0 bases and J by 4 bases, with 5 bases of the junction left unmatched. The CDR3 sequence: CASSQDPLAGGYNEQFF. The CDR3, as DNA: TGTGCCAGCAGCCAAGATCCCCTAGCGGGGGGATACAATGAGCAGTTCTTC.

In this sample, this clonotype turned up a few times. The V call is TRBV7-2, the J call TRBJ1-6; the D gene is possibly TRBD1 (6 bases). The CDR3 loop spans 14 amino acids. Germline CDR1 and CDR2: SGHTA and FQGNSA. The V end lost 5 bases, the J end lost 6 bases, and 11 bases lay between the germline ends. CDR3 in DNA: TGTGCCAGCAGCCCCCGGGACATTAATTCACCCCTCCACTTT. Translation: CASSPRDINSPLHF.

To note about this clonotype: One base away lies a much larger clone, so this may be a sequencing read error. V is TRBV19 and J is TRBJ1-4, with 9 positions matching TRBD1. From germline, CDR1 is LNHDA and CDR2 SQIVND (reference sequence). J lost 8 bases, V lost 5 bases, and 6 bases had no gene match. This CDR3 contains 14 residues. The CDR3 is CASSSRTGDEKLFF. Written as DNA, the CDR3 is TGTGCCAGTAGTTCCAGGACAGGGGACGAAAAACTGTTTTTT.

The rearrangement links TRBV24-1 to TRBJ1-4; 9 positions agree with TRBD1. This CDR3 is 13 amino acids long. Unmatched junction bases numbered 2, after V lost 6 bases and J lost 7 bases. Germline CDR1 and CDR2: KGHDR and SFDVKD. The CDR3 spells CATSPTGGEKLFF. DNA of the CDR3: TGTGCCACCAGTCCGACAGGGGGTGAAAAACTGTTTTTT.

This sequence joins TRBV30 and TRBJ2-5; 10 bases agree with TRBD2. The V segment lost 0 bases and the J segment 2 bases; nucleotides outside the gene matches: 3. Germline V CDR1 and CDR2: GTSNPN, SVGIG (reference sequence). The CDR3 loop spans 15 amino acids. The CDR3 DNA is TGTGCCTGGAGTGTACTAGCGGGGTTGCAAGAGACCCAGTACTTC. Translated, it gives CAWSVLAGLQETQYF.

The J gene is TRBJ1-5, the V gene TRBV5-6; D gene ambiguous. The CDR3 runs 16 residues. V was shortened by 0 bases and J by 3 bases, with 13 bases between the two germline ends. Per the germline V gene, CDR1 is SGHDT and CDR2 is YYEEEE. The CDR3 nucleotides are TGTGCCAGCAGCTTGGAGACGGGTGGAAACAATCAGCCCCAGCATTTT. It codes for CASSLETGGNNQPQHF.

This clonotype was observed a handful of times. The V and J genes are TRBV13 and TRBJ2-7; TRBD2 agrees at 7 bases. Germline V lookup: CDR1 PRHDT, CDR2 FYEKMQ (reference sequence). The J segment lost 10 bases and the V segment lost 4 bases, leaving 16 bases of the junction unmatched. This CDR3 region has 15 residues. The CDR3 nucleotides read TGTGCCAGCAGCTCATCAACAGGACTAGATTGGCCTCAGTACTTC. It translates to CASSSSTGLDWPQYF.

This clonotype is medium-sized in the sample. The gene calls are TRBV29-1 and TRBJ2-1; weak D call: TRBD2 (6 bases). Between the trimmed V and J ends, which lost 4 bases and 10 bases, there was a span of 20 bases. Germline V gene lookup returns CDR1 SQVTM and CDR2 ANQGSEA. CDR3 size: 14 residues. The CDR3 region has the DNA TGCAGCGTTGCCGGACTACGCTTGAAAGGGGAGCAGTTCTTC. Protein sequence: CSVAGLRLKGEQFF.

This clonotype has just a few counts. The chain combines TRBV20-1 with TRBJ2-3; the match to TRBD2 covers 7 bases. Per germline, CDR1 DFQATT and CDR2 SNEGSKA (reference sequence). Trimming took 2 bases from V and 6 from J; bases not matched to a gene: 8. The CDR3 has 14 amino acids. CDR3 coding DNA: TGCAGTGCTAGACTTGCGGGAGCGCCGGATACGCAGTATTTT. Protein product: CSARLAGAPDTQYF.

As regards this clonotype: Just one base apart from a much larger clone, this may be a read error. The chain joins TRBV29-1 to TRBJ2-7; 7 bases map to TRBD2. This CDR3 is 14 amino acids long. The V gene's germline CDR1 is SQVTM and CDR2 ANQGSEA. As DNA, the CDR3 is TGCAGAGTTGTCAGCGGGGAGCTTTTTAGCGAGCAGTACTTC. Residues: CRVVSGELFSEQYF.

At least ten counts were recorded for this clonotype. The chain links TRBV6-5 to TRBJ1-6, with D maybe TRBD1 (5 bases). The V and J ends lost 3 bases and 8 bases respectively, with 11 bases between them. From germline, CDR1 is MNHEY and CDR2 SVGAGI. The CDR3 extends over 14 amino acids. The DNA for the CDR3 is TGTGCCAGCAGTTATAGACAGTTAGATTCACCCCTCCACTTT. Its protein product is CASSYRQLDSPLHF.

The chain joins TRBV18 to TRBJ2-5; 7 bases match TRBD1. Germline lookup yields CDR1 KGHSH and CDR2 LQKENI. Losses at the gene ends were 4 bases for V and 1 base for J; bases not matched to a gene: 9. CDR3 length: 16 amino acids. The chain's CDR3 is CASSLGTVPFQETQYF. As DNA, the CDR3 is TGTGCCAGCTCACTTGGGACAGTCCCTTTCCAAGAGACCCAGTACTTC. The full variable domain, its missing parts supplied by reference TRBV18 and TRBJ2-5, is NAGVMQNPRHLVRRRGQEARLRCSPMKGHSHVYWYRQLPEEGLKFMVYLQKENIIDESGMPKERFSAEFPKEGPSILRIQQVVRGDSAAYFCASSLGTVPFQETQYFGPGTRLLVL.